The 28 T cell receptor beta chains below were found in one sample sequenced in a study of T cell responses to AZD1222 COVID-19 vaccine. Profiled with immunoSEQ multiplex PCR; TCRdb holds only in-frame clones, not every one. The sample carries approximately 170,000 clones, roughly 93% recorded once. The material sequenced was peripheral blood, taken on day 0 of AZD1222 vaccination. The receptors derive from an adult in good health.

V usage is TRBV7-2 and J usage is TRBJ1-3; D ambiguous. Germline V gene lookup returns CDR1 SGHTA and CDR2 FQGNSA. V gave up 2 bases and J gave up 4 bases, with 6 bases separating them. The CDR3 is made up of 13 amino acids. The CDR3 coding sequence is TGTGCCAGCAGCTTATACTCCGGAAACACCATATATTTT. Translating it yields CASSLYSGNTIYF.

The chain has TRBV5-1 and TRBJ2-7, with D possibly matching TRBD1 (5 bases). Germline V gene lookup returns CDR1 SGHRS and CDR2 YFSETQ. This CDR3 is built from 13 residues. The ends were cut back, 1 base at V and 1 base at J, with 6 bases in the middle. CDR3 sequence reads: CASSLQGSYEQYF. The CDR3 DNA sequence: TGCGCCAGCAGCTTGCAGGGTTCCTACGAGCAGTACTTC.

V and J are TRBV5-1 and TRBJ1-6; 10 bases map to TRBD1. V was pared by 3 bases and J by 10 bases, with 4 bases of the junction left unmatched. Germline V gene sequence: CDR1 SGHRS, CDR2 YFSETQ. The CDR3 is made up of 14 amino acids. The CDR3 nucleotides read TGCGCCAGCAGCTCTGGGACAGGGGACTCACCCCTCCACTTT. Translated: CASSSGTGDSPLHF.

This chain uses TRBV19 with TRBJ1-1; 8 nucleotides agree with TRBD1. V gave up 10 bases and J gave up 3 bases; unmatched junction bases: 4. The germline V gene encodes CDR1 LNHDA and CDR2 SQIVND (reference sequence). This CDR3 contains 12 residues. CDR3 nucleotides: TGTGCCACAAGGGACAGGCACACTGAAGCTTTCTTT. Translation gives CATRDRHTEAFF. Drawing the rest from reference TRBV19 and TRBJ1-1, the complete variable domain is DGGITQSPKYLFRKEGQNVTLSCEQNLNHDAMYWYRQDPGQGLRLIYYSQIVNDFQKGDIAEGYSVSREKKESFPLTVTSAQKNPTAFYLCATRDRHTEAFFGQGTRLTVV.

This chain links TRBV5-6 with TRBJ2-1, with TRBD2 matching over 14 bases. Germline values: CDR1 SGHDT, CDR2 YYEEEE. The CDR3 totals 13 residues. J gave up 6 bases and V 7 bases, and 0 bases lay outside the gene matches. CDR3 protein: CASGLAGGNEQFF. CDR3 in DNA: TGTGCCAGCGGACTAGCGGGAGGCAATGAGCAGTTCTTC.

This chain uses TRBV6-5 with TRBJ1-4; D uncertain. CDR1 is MNHEY, CDR2 SVGAGI, per germline. The CDR3 loop spans 14 amino acids. V was pared by 2 bases and J by 2 bases, with 6 bases between. CDR3: CASSYGGTNEKLFF. The CDR3 nucleotides are TGTGCCAGCAGTTACGGCGGGACTAATGAAAAACTGTTTTTT.

The chain combines TRBV5-1 with TRBJ1-1; no firm D call. V was cut by 2 bases and J by 1 base, with 15 bases left in between. CDR3 size: 16 residues. The germline V gene encodes CDR1 SGHRS and CDR2 YFSETQ. CDR3 loop: CASSFSTNLRNTEAFF. CDR3 in DNA: TGCGCCAGCAGCTTTAGCACAAACCTTCGGAACACTGAAGCTTTCTTT. Filled out from reference TRBV5-1 and TRBJ1-1, the complete variable domain reads KAGVTQTPRYLIKTRGQQVTLSCSPISGHRSVSWYQQTPGQGLQFLFEYFSETQRNKGNFPGRFSGRQFSNSRSEMNVSTLELGDSALYLCASSFSTNLRNTEAFFGQGTRLTVV.

This chain uses TRBV5-1 with TRBJ1-2, with TRBD1 matching over 8 bases. The V and J ends lost 4 bases and 10 bases, in that order; junction bases with no gene match: 6. Per the germline V gene, CDR1 is SGHRS and CDR2 is YFSETQ. This CDR3 comprises 12 residues. CDR3 residues: CASSPGTGDYTF. For the CDR3, the DNA is TGCGCCAGCAGCCCAGGGACAGGTGACTACACCTTC.

The CDR3 bases are TGTGCCAGTAGTACGGACAGGGGGCGCGGGTTGAACACTGAAGCTTTCTTT. It is translated as CASSTDRGRGLNTEAFF. The chain employs TRBV19 and TRBJ1-1, with 11 bases fitting TRBD1. CDR3 length equals 17 residues. CDR1 and CDR2 from the germline V gene are LNHDA and SQIVND (reference sequence). The ends lost 4 bases at V and 0 bases at J; junction bases unmatched: 7.

The chain couples TRBV5-1 to TRBJ2-1, with 7 bases aligning to TRBD2. Germline CDR1 is SGHRS and CDR2 is YFSETQ. The V and J ends lost 4 bases and 4 bases, in that order; junction bases with no gene match: 5. This CDR3 spans 14 amino acids. Here the CDR3 reads CASSKGGEYNEQFF. The CDR3 DNA reads TGCGCCAGCAGCAAGGGAGGGGAATACAATGAGCAGTTCTTC.

This clone occurred a few times. The chain employs TRBV9 and TRBJ1-1, with D possibly TRBD1 on 5 matching bases. The CDR3 length is 11 residues. The ends were cut back, 5 bases at V and 4 bases at J, with 6 bases in the middle. From germline, CDR1 is SGDLS and CDR2 YYNGEE. The CDR3 spells CASSGGTEAFF. DNA for the CDR3: TGTGCCAGCAGTGGGGGCACTGAAGCTTTCTTT. Complete variable domain (other parts from reference TRBV9 and TRBJ1-1): DSGVTQTPKHLITATGQRVTLRCSPRSGDLSVYWYQQSLDQGLQFLIQYYNGEERAKGNILERFSAQQFPDLHSELNLSSLELGDSALYFCASSGGTEAFFGQGTRLTVV.

The chain is built from TRBV12-5 and TRBJ2-7, with 13 bases identical to TRBD2. Germline assignment: CDR1 LGHNT and CDR2 FRNRAP. The V and J ends lost 2 bases and 1 base, in that order; junction bases with no gene match: 5. The CDR3 is made up of 17 amino acids. The CDR3 nucleotides read TGTGCTAGTGGTTTGAAGGGACTAGCGGGGAGTTCCTACGAGCAGTACTTC. Residues: CASGLKGLAGSSYEQYF.

This clone was picked up one time. V and J are TRBV5-1 and TRBJ1-2; TRBD1 agrees at 12 bases. Trimming took 4 bases from V and 2 from J; bases not matched to a gene: 3. CDR3 length: 15 amino acids. Germline values: CDR1 SGHRS, CDR2 YFSETQ. In DNA, the CDR3 is TGCGCCAGCAGCCGGGGACAGGGGGCGAACTATGGCTACACCTTC. Protein product: CASSRGQGANYGYTF. The full variable domain, with the rest looked up from reference TRBV5-1 and TRBJ1-2, is KAGVTQTPRYLIKTRGQQVTLSCSPISGHRSVSWYQQTPGQGLQFLFEYFSETQRNKGNFPGRFSGRQFSNSRSEMNVSTLELGDSALYLCASSRGQGANYGYTFGSGTRLTVV.

This chain links TRBV15 with TRBJ1-3; maybe TRBD1 (6 bases). V was cut by 6 bases and J by 6 bases, with 15 bases left in between. Germline-derived CDR1 and CDR2 are LNHNV and YYDKDF (reference sequence). This CDR3 contains 14 residues. DNA of the CDR3: TGTGCCACCAGTCAATTGGGGGGCCCAAACACCATATATTTT. Residues: CATSQLGGPNTIYF. The whole variable domain, remainder taken from reference TRBV15 and TRBJ1-3, is DAMVIQNPRYQVTQFGKPVTLSCSQTLNHNVMYWYQQKSSQAPKLLFHYYDKDFNNEADTPDNFQSRRPNTSFCFLDIRSPGLGDTAMYLCATSQLGGPNTIYFGEGSWLTVV.

The J gene is TRBJ2-2, the V gene TRBV3-1 (or the pseudogene TRBV3-2); TRBD2 agrees at 7 bases. V dropped 5 bases and J dropped 6; count of bases not matched to a gene: 6. The V gene's germline CDR1 is LGHDT and CDR2 YNNKEL (reference sequence). This CDR3 contains 14 residues. DNA for the CDR3: TGTGCCAGCAGCTACCGGGGGAGGGCCGGGGAGCTGTTTTTT. It encodes CASSYRGRAGELFF.

This clone was found once. The chain carries TRBV7-9 and TRBJ1-5; TRBD1 might be the D (5 bases). The CDR3 runs 15 residues. The germline V gene encodes CDR1 SEHNR and CDR2 FQNEAQ (reference sequence). The V and J ends lost 0 bases and 5 bases respectively, with 11 bases between them. The CDR3 is CASSLAAGSHQPQHF. CDR3 nucleotides: TGTGCCAGCAGCTTAGCCGCAGGGTCCCATCAGCCCCAGCATTTT.

This chain links TRBV10-3 with TRBJ2-1; D uncertain. The ends were cut back, 8 bases at V and 4 bases at J, with 15 bases in the middle. The CDR3 covers 14 residues. Germline CDR1 and CDR2: ENHRY and SYGVKD. CDR3: CAIEESPLYNEQFF. For the CDR3, the DNA is TGTGCCATCGAGGAGTCTCCACTGTACAATGAGCAGTTCTTC.

The chain combines TRBV6-2 or TRBV6-3 with TRBJ2-2; possible D gene TRBD2, 6 bases. The CDR3 is 15 residues long. Deletions cut 0 bases from V and 4 bases from J, with 9 bases between. The germline gives CDR1 MNHEY, CDR2 SVGEGT. CDR3 residues: CASSYSLGGTGELFF. CDR3 nucleotides: TGTGCCAGCAGTTACTCGTTGGGGGGCACCGGGGAGCTGTTTTTT.

V is TRBV7-9 and J is TRBJ2-3; 7 bases map to TRBD1. Germline lookup yields CDR1 SEHNR and CDR2 FQNEAQ (reference sequence). Trimming cost V 5 bases and J 4 bases; bases outside gene matches: 9. CDR3 length equals 15 residues. The CDR3 sequence is CASSPAGGEADTQYF. CDR3 nucleotides: TGTGCCAGCAGCCCAGCAGGGGGAGAAGCAGATACGCAGTATTTT.

CDR3 sequence reads: CASSYGTYPTRSPLHF. In DNA, the CDR3 is TGTGCCAGCAGTTACGGCACCTATCCCACGCGTTCACCCCTCCACTTT. The V and J genes are TRBV6-5 and TRBJ1-6, with D hard to call. The ends were cut back, 2 bases at V and 9 bases at J, with 17 bases in the middle. The CDR3 is 16 residues long. Germline values: CDR1 MNHEY, CDR2 SVGAGI.

The rearrangement uses TRBV5-1 and TRBJ1-4; 7 bases align to TRBD1. J lost 3 bases, V lost 3 bases, and 8 bases had no gene match. CDR1 is SGHRS and CDR2 is YFSETQ in the germline V gene. The CDR3 runs to 16 residues. The CDR3 coding sequence is TGCGCCAGCAGCTGGGCCCGACAGGGATCTAATGAAAAACTGTTTTTT. This gives the protein CASSWARQGSNEKLFF. The whole variable domain, filled in from reference TRBV5-1 and TRBJ1-4, reads KAGVTQTPRYLIKTRGQQVTLSCSPISGHRSVSWYQQTPGQGLQFLFEYFSETQRNKGNFPGRFSGRQFSNSRSEMNVSTLELGDSALYLCASSWARQGSNEKLFFGSGTQLSVL.

The gene calls are TRBV5-1 and TRBJ1-6; D is ambiguous. V gave up 1 base and J gave up 7 bases, with 9 bases separating them. In germline, CDR1 is SGHRS, CDR2 YFSETQ. The CDR3 totals 14 residues. The CDR3 region has the DNA TGCGCCAGCAGCTTGATCCAGTCCAATTCACCCCTCCACTTT. It yields the protein CASSLIQSNSPLHF.

The chain combines TRBV20-1 with TRBJ2-3; 8 bases are shared with TRBD1. With 5 bases clipped from V and 0 bases from J, the junction kept 4 bases outside the gene matches. This CDR3 spans 14 amino acids. Germline V lookup: CDR1 DFQATT, CDR2 SNEGSKA (reference sequence). The CDR3, as DNA: TGCAGTGCTTGTGGGACAGGAAGCACAGATACGCAGTATTTT. As protein: CSACGTGSTDTQYF.

The chain is built from TRBV2 and TRBJ1-4; 8 bases line up with TRBD1. Germline CDR1 SNHLY, CDR2 FYNNEI. The V and J ends lost 4 bases and 0 bases, in that order; junction bases with no gene match: 7. The CDR3 extends over 17 amino acids. For the CDR3, the DNA is TGTGCCAGCAGTGGAAGCGGACAGGGAACAACTAATGAAAAACTGTTTTTT. The encoded protein is CASSGSGQGTTNEKLFF.

This sequence joins TRBV7-9 and TRBJ1-1; 7 bases map to TRBD1. With 4 bases clipped from V and 1 base from J, the junction kept 3 bases outside the gene matches. This CDR3 has 14 residues. Germline lookup yields CDR1 SEHNR and CDR2 FQNEAQ (reference sequence). CDR3 protein: CASSSRGGNTEAFF. CDR3 DNA sequence: TGTGCCAGCAGCTCCAGGGGGGGGAACACTGAAGCTTTCTTT.

V and J are TRBV25-1 and TRBJ1-3; D gene unclear. V shed 4 bases and J shed 9 bases, with 7 bases lying between them. Per the germline V gene, CDR1 is MGHDK and CDR2 is SYGVNS. The CDR3 has 11 amino acids. The CDR3 is CASSGGVTIYF. In DNA, the CDR3 is TGTGCCAGCAGTGGAGGAGTCACCATATATTTT.

This rearrangement joins TRBV7-6 to TRBJ2-1, with D uncertain. In germline, CDR1 is SGHVS, CDR2 FNYEAQ. The V and J ends lost 5 bases and 0 bases respectively, with 11 bases between them. The CDR3 sequence is 15 residues long. CDR3 nucleotides: TGTGCCAGCAGCCTGACACCCAGCTCCTACAATGAGCAGTTCTTC. Translation: CASSLTPSSYNEQFF. Full variable domain (outside the CDR3, taken from reference TRBV7-6 and TRBJ2-1): GAGVSQSPRYKVTKRGQDVALRCDPISGHVSLYWYRQALGQGPEFLTYFNYEAQQDKSGLPNDRFSAERPEGSISTLTIQRTEQRDSAMYRCASSLTPSSYNEQFFGPGTRLTVL.

The V gene is TRBV6-5, the J gene TRBJ2-7; 10 bases line up with TRBD1. V lost 0 bases, J lost 2 bases, and 1 base stayed unmatched. Germline assignment: CDR1 MNHEY and CDR2 SVGAGI. This CDR3 comprises 15 residues. CDR3 nucleotide sequence: TGTGCCAGCAGTTACTCGACAGGGGGCCCCTACGAGCAGTACTTC. This encodes CASSYSTGGPYEQYF.